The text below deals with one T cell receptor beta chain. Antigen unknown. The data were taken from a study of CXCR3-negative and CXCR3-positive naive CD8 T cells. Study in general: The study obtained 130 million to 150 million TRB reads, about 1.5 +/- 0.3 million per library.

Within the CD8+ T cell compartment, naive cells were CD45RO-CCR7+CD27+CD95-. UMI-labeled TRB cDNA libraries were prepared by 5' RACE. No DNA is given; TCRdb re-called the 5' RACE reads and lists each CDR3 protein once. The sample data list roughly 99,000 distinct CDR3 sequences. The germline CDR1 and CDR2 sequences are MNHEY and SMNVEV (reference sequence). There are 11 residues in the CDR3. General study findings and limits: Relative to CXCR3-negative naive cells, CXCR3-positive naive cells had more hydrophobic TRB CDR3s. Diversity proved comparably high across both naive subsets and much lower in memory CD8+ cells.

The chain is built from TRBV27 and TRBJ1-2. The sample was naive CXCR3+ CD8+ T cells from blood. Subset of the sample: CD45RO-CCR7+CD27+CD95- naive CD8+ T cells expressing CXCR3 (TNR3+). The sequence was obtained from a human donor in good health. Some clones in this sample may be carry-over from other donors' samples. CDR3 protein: CASRTSYGYTF.